Listed here is a single T cell receptor (beta chain). Here immunoSEQ multiplex PCR was the method, and the copy in TCRdb shows in-frame clones only, minus some. The sample includes some 97,000 clones, 91% of them seen just once. CDR3 length equals 14 residues. Unmatched junction bases numbered 7, after V lost 5 bases and J lost 4 bases. Germline V gene sequence: CDR1 GTSNPN, CDR2 SVGIG (reference sequence). The sample belongs to a study of blood T cell repertoires in COVID-19. Overall study: Samples of COVID-19 (acute and convalescent) were obtained from the United States, Italy and Spain. Nucleic acid was either cDNA or gDNA, and it came from T cells, B-cell-depleted T cells, or PBMCs.

The source of this sequence is a man between 60 and 75 years old with acute or convalescent COVID-19. The chain recombines TRBV30 with TRBJ2-3; 9 bases map to TRBD2. Sequencing was carried out using peripheral blood. The CDR3 reads CAWFPSGNSDTQYF. The CDR3 nucleotides read TGTGCCTGGTTTCCTAGCGGGAATTCAGATACGCAGTATTTT.